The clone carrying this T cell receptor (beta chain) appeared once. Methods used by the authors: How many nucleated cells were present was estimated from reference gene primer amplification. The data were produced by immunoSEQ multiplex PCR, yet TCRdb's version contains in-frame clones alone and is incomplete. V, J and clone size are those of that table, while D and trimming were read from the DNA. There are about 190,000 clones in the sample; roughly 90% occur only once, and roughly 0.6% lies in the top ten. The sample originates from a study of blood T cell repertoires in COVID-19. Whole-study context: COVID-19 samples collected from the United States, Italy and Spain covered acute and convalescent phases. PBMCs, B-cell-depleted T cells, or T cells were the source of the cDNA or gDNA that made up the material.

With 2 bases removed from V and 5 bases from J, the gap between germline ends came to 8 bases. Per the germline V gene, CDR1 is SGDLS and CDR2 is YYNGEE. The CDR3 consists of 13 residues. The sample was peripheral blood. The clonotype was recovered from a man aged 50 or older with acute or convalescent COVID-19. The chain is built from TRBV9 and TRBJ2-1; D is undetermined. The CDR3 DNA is TGTGCCAGCAGCGTTTTGGGCAACAATGAGCAGTTCTTC. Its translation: CASSVLGNNEQFF.